A single sample is the source of the 26 T cell receptor beta chains below, sequenced in a study of T cell changes during pregnancy in multiple sclerosis. The data were produced by immunoSEQ multiplex PCR, yet TCRdb's version contains in-frame clones alone and is incomplete. The sample lists about 70,000 clones, 94% occurring once. The input for sequencing was peripheral blood, taken in the third trimester of pregnancy. The receptors shown here come from a female donor with multiple sclerosis, enrolled in a pregnancy study.

The CDR3: CASSYGQGISSPLHF. DNA for the CDR3: TGTGCCAGCAGTTACGGACAGGGAATAAGTTCACCCCTCCACTTT. The chain employs TRBV6-5 and TRBJ1-6, with 8 bases matching TRBD1. The CDR3 spans 15 residues. Unmatched junction bases numbered 6, after V lost 2 bases and J lost 9 bases. Germline CDR1 and CDR2: MNHEY and SVGAGI.

The CDR3 nucleotides read TGTGCCAGCAGCTACCGTGCGGGGAGTACCTTCTACGAGCAGTACTTC. It codes for CASSYRAGSTFYEQYF. The chain joins TRBV7-2 to TRBJ2-7, with a tentative D call TRBD2 (6 bases). CDR1 SGHTA and CDR2 FQGNSA come from the germline V gene. V lost 4 bases and J 3 bases, leaving 19 bases between the germline ends. This CDR3 is 16 amino acids long.

The V call is TRBV9, the J call TRBJ2-3; 7 bases are a match to TRBD2. Germline V CDR1 and CDR2: SGDLS, YYNGEE. V trimming: 3 bases; J trimming: 3 bases; junction bases outside the gene matches: 4. This CDR3 spans 14 amino acids. CDR3 bases: TGTGCCAGCAGCGGTACTAGCGCGACAGATACGCAGTATTTT. It yields the protein CASSGTSATDTQYF.

This chain connects TRBV21-1 to TRBJ1-1; TRBD1 reflects the table's D call only, with no check against the DNA. TRBV21-1 is marked as a pseudogene. The CDR3 runs to 18 residues. CDR3 amino acids: CASSKTGTGALMNTEAFF. DNA for the CDR3: TGTGCCAGCAGCAAAACAGGGACAGGGGCCCTTATGAACACTGAAGCTTTCTTT.

V is TRBV5-8 and J is TRBJ1-4; perhaps TRBD1 as D (6 bases). With 2 bases removed from V and 6 bases from J, the gap between germline ends came to 14 bases. The CDR3 covers 15 residues. Germline V gene lookup returns CDR1 SGHTS and CDR2 YDEGEE. The CDR3 sequence is CASSFWGRGDEKLFF. CDR3 nucleotide sequence: TGTGCCAGCAGCTTTTGGGGCAGGGGTGATGAAAAACTGTTTTTT.

The CDR3 DNA is TGTGCCACCAGCCCGGGGGGCCCCCACAATGAGCAGTTCTTC. Its translation: CATSPGGPHNEQFF. V and J are TRBV15 and TRBJ2-1; D possibly corresponds to TRBD2 (7 bases). The CDR3 length is 14 residues. With 5 bases removed from V and 5 bases from J, the gap between germline ends came to 13 bases. Germline lookup yields CDR1 LNHNV and CDR2 YYDKDF (reference sequence).

The rearrangement uses TRBV19 and TRBJ2-5; maybe TRBD1 (5 bases). The V gene's germline CDR1 is LNHDA and CDR2 SQIVND (reference sequence). The CDR3 has 14 amino acids. V was trimmed by 4 bases and J by 7 bases, leaving 16 bases between them. The CDR3 reads CASSSQGPVGTQYF. The CDR3 region has the DNA TGTGCCAGTAGTAGCCAGGGCCCTGTGGGGACCCAGTACTTC.

The chain employs TRBV19 and TRBJ1-1; D is ambiguous. Germline loops: CDR1 LNHDA, CDR2 SQIVND (reference sequence). V gave up 3 bases and J gave up 0 bases, with 8 bases separating them. The CDR3 sequence is 14 residues long. CDR3 in amino acids: CASSIGVMNTEAFF. The CDR3 nucleotides are TGTGCCAGTAGTATTGGAGTAATGAACACTGAAGCTTTCTTT.

V gene TRBV7-3 combines with J gene TRBJ2-2; D call uncertain. Germline V gene lookup returns CDR1 SGHTA and CDR2 FQGTGA. The CDR3 runs 12 residues. The V gene lost 5 bases and the J gene lost 6 bases, with 7 bases spanning the gap. For the CDR3, the DNA is TGTGCCAGCAGCCCACGCGCCGGGGAGCTGTTTTTT. It translates to CASSPRAGELFF.

The V call is TRBV19, the J call TRBJ1-6; the match to TRBD1 covers 8 bases. Germline V gene sequence: CDR1 LNHDA, CDR2 SQIVND (reference sequence). The CDR3 runs to 15 residues. The V gene end was trimmed by 5 bases and the J gene end by 5 bases; junction bases not matched to a gene: 5. DNA of the CDR3: TGTGCCAGTAGTGGACAGGGAGGGGATAATTCACCCCTCCACTTT. Translating it yields CASSGQGGDNSPLHF.

In its sample, this clone was seen once. The chain couples TRBV5-4 to TRBJ1-1; 7 bases fit TRBD1. The CDR3 is 16 residues long. With 2 bases clipped from V and 1 base from J, the junction kept 8 bases outside the gene matches. Germline CDR1 and CDR2: SGHNT and YYREEE (reference sequence). This CDR3 reads CASSFLYRGPNTEAFF. DNA for the CDR3: TGTGCCAGCAGCTTCCTCTACAGGGGACCGAACACTGAAGCTTTCTTT.

V gene TRBV7-3 combines with J gene TRBJ2-7; 8 positions match TRBD1. Looked up from germline, CDR1 is SGHTA and CDR2 is FQGTGA. The CDR3 is 15 amino acids. V lost 5 bases to trimming and J lost 6 bases; unmatched junction nucleotides: 12. The CDR3 DNA reads TGTGCCAGCAGCCCGTCGACAGGGGCTGGAGGCGAGCAGTACTTC. This encodes CASSPSTGAGGEQYF. Filled out from reference TRBV7-3 and TRBJ2-7, the complete variable domain reads GAGVSQTPSNKVTEKGKYVELRCDPISGHTALYWYRQSLGQGPEFLIYFQGTGAADDSGLPNDRFFAVRPEGSVSTLKIQRTERGDSAVYLCASSPSTGAGGEQYFGPGTRLTVT.

CDR3 residues: CASSQVEQIYGYTF. CDR3 nucleotide sequence: TGCGCCAGCAGCCAAGTGGAACAGATCTATGGCTACACCTTC. The genes are TRBV4-3 and TRBJ1-2, with unresolved D. Germline values: CDR1 LGHNA, CDR2 YSLEER. Trimming cost V 1 base and J 4 bases, with 10 bases left between them. The CDR3 consists of 14 residues.

The chain links TRBV7-9 to TRBJ2-7, with a possible D match to TRBD2 (5 bases). This CDR3 has 14 amino acids. Germline V gives CDR1 SEHNR, CDR2 FQNEAQ (reference sequence). Trimming took off 4 bases at V and 0 bases at J, with 10 bases between the two ends. The CDR3 DNA reads as TGTGCCAGCAGCTCGCGGGTGAGCTCCTACGAGCAGTACTTC. This sequence encodes CASSSRVSSYEQYF.

This clone was detected once. V usage is TRBV10-3 and J usage is TRBJ2-3; 8 nucleotides line up with TRBD2. Germline V gives CDR1 ENHRY, CDR2 SYGVKD. This CDR3 spans 13 amino acids. After removal of 10 bases from V and 1 base from J, the junction contained 4 bases not matched to a gene. The CDR3 nucleotides read TGTGCCACCCGGGGGGGCGGCACAGATACGCAGTATTTT. Protein sequence: CATRGGGTDTQYF.

The J gene is TRBJ1-2, the V gene TRBV9; 9 positions agree with TRBD1. CDR1 SGDLS and CDR2 YYNGEE come from the germline V gene. Losses at the gene ends were 3 bases for V and 0 bases for J; bases not matched to a gene: 3. The CDR3 extends over 15 amino acids. This CDR3 is CASSAYRGPNYGYTF. Written as DNA, the CDR3 is TGTGCCAGCAGCGCCTACAGGGGGCCTAACTATGGCTACACCTTC.

The chain uses TRBV2 and TRBJ2-2, with 9 bases aligning to TRBD1. Per the germline V gene, CDR1 is SNHLY and CDR2 is FYNNEI. The J segment lost 1 base and the V segment lost 10 bases, leaving 4 bases of the junction unmatched. The CDR3 sequence is 14 residues long. CDR3 DNA sequence: TGTGCCAAAGGGGGACAGGGGAACACCGGGGAGCTGTTTTTT. Translating gives CAKGGQGNTGELFF.

This clone was observed a single time. The chain has TRBV5-1 and TRBJ2-1; 14 bases are shared with TRBD2. Germline loops: CDR1 SGHRS, CDR2 YFSETQ. V was pared by 0 bases and J by 2 bases, with 1 base of the junction left unmatched. The CDR3 has 17 residues. The CDR3 sequence is CASSLATSGGAYNEQFF. The CDR3 DNA sequence: TGCGCCAGCAGCTTGGCGACTAGCGGGGGGGCCTACAATGAGCAGTTCTTC.

This rearrangement joins TRBV27 to TRBJ2-7, with D maybe TRBD1 (5 bases). Trimming removed 5 bases at V and 6 bases at J, with 20 bases between. CDR3 length: 15 residues. The germline CDR1 and CDR2 sequences are MNHEY and SMNVEV (reference sequence). The CDR3 loop is CASSASGQGRSEQYF. CDR3 DNA sequence: TGTGCCAGCAGTGCCTCAGGGCAGGGTAGGTCCGAGCAGTACTTC.

This chain connects TRBV28 to TRBJ1-5; 8 positions match TRBD1. CDR1 MDHEN and CDR2 SYDVKM come from the germline V gene. The CDR3 consists of 17 residues. The V and J ends lost 6 bases and 1 base, in that order; junction bases with no gene match: 11. CDR3 amino acids: CASSLSTGTGSNQPQHF. CDR3 in DNA: TGTGCCAGCAGCTTAAGTACAGGGACAGGAAGCAATCAGCCCCAGCATTTT.

The table lists this clone with a count of one. The chain couples TRBV9 to TRBJ1-3; tentative D call: TRBD1 (5 bases). CDR3 length: 12 amino acids. CDR1 and CDR2 from the germline V gene are SGDLS and YYNGEE. V lost 4 bases and J 4 bases, leaving 6 bases between the germline ends. The CDR3 is CASSPGGNTIYF. The DNA of the CDR3 is TGTGCCAGCAGCCCAGGGGGAAACACCATATATTTT.

The chain recombines TRBV7-9 with TRBJ2-7; TRBD1 might be the D (5 bases). This CDR3 contains 16 residues. The V and J ends lost 2 bases and 6 bases respectively, with 20 bases between them. The germline V gene has CDR1 SEHNR and CDR2 FQNEAQ (reference sequence). This CDR3 reads CASSLTAPGILFEQYF. CDR3 nucleotide sequence: TGTGCCAGCAGCTTAACAGCCCCAGGGATCCTCTTCGAGCAGTACTTC.

The chain uses TRBV5-1 and TRBJ2-7; possibly TRBD1 for D (6 bases). V dropped 5 bases and J dropped 4 bases, with 13 bases sitting between them. The CDR3 contains 13 residues. Germline loops: CDR1 SGHRS, CDR2 YFSETQ. The chain's CDR3 is CASRRTALYEQYF. The CDR3 region has the DNA TGCGCCAGCAGGAGGACAGCCCTATACGAGCAGTACTTC.

This chain uses TRBV5-6 with TRBJ1-2, with 10 nucleotides matching TRBD1. The length of the CDR3 is 13 residues. The V and J ends lost 5 bases and 5 bases, in that order; junction bases with no gene match: 3. CDR1 and CDR2 from the germline V gene are SGHDT and YYEEEE. CDR3 loop: CASRRDRGYGYTF. CDR3 nucleotides: TGTGCCAGCAGGAGGGACAGGGGATATGGCTACACCTTC. The full variable domain, its missing parts supplied by reference TRBV5-6 and TRBJ1-2, is DAGVTQSPTHLIKTRGQQVTLRCSPKSGHDTVSWYQQALGQGPQFIFQYYEEEERQRGNFPDRFSGHQFPNYSSELNVNALLLGDSALYLCASRRDRGYGYTFGSGTRLTVV.

V and J are TRBV7-3 and TRBJ2-1; a possible D gene is TRBD2 (6 bases). The CDR3 extends over 16 amino acids. Germline CDR1 is SGHTA and CDR2 is FQGTGA. The germline V and J ends were trimmed by 0 bases and 4 bases, with 13 bases remaining between them. CDR3 amino acids: CASSLTGTGNYNEQFF. In DNA, the CDR3 is TGTGCCAGCAGCTTAACAGGGACTGGAAATTACAATGAGCAGTTCTTC.

V is TRBV30 and J is TRBJ1-3; 11 bases agree with TRBD1. This CDR3 has 13 residues. The V segment lost 8 bases and the J segment 4 bases; nucleotides outside the gene matches: 4. Germline V lookup: CDR1 GTSNPN, CDR2 SVGIG (reference sequence). CDR3 in DNA: TGTGCCGGGGACAGGGGGGGCGGAAACACCATATATTTT. This translates into CAGDRGGGNTIYF.